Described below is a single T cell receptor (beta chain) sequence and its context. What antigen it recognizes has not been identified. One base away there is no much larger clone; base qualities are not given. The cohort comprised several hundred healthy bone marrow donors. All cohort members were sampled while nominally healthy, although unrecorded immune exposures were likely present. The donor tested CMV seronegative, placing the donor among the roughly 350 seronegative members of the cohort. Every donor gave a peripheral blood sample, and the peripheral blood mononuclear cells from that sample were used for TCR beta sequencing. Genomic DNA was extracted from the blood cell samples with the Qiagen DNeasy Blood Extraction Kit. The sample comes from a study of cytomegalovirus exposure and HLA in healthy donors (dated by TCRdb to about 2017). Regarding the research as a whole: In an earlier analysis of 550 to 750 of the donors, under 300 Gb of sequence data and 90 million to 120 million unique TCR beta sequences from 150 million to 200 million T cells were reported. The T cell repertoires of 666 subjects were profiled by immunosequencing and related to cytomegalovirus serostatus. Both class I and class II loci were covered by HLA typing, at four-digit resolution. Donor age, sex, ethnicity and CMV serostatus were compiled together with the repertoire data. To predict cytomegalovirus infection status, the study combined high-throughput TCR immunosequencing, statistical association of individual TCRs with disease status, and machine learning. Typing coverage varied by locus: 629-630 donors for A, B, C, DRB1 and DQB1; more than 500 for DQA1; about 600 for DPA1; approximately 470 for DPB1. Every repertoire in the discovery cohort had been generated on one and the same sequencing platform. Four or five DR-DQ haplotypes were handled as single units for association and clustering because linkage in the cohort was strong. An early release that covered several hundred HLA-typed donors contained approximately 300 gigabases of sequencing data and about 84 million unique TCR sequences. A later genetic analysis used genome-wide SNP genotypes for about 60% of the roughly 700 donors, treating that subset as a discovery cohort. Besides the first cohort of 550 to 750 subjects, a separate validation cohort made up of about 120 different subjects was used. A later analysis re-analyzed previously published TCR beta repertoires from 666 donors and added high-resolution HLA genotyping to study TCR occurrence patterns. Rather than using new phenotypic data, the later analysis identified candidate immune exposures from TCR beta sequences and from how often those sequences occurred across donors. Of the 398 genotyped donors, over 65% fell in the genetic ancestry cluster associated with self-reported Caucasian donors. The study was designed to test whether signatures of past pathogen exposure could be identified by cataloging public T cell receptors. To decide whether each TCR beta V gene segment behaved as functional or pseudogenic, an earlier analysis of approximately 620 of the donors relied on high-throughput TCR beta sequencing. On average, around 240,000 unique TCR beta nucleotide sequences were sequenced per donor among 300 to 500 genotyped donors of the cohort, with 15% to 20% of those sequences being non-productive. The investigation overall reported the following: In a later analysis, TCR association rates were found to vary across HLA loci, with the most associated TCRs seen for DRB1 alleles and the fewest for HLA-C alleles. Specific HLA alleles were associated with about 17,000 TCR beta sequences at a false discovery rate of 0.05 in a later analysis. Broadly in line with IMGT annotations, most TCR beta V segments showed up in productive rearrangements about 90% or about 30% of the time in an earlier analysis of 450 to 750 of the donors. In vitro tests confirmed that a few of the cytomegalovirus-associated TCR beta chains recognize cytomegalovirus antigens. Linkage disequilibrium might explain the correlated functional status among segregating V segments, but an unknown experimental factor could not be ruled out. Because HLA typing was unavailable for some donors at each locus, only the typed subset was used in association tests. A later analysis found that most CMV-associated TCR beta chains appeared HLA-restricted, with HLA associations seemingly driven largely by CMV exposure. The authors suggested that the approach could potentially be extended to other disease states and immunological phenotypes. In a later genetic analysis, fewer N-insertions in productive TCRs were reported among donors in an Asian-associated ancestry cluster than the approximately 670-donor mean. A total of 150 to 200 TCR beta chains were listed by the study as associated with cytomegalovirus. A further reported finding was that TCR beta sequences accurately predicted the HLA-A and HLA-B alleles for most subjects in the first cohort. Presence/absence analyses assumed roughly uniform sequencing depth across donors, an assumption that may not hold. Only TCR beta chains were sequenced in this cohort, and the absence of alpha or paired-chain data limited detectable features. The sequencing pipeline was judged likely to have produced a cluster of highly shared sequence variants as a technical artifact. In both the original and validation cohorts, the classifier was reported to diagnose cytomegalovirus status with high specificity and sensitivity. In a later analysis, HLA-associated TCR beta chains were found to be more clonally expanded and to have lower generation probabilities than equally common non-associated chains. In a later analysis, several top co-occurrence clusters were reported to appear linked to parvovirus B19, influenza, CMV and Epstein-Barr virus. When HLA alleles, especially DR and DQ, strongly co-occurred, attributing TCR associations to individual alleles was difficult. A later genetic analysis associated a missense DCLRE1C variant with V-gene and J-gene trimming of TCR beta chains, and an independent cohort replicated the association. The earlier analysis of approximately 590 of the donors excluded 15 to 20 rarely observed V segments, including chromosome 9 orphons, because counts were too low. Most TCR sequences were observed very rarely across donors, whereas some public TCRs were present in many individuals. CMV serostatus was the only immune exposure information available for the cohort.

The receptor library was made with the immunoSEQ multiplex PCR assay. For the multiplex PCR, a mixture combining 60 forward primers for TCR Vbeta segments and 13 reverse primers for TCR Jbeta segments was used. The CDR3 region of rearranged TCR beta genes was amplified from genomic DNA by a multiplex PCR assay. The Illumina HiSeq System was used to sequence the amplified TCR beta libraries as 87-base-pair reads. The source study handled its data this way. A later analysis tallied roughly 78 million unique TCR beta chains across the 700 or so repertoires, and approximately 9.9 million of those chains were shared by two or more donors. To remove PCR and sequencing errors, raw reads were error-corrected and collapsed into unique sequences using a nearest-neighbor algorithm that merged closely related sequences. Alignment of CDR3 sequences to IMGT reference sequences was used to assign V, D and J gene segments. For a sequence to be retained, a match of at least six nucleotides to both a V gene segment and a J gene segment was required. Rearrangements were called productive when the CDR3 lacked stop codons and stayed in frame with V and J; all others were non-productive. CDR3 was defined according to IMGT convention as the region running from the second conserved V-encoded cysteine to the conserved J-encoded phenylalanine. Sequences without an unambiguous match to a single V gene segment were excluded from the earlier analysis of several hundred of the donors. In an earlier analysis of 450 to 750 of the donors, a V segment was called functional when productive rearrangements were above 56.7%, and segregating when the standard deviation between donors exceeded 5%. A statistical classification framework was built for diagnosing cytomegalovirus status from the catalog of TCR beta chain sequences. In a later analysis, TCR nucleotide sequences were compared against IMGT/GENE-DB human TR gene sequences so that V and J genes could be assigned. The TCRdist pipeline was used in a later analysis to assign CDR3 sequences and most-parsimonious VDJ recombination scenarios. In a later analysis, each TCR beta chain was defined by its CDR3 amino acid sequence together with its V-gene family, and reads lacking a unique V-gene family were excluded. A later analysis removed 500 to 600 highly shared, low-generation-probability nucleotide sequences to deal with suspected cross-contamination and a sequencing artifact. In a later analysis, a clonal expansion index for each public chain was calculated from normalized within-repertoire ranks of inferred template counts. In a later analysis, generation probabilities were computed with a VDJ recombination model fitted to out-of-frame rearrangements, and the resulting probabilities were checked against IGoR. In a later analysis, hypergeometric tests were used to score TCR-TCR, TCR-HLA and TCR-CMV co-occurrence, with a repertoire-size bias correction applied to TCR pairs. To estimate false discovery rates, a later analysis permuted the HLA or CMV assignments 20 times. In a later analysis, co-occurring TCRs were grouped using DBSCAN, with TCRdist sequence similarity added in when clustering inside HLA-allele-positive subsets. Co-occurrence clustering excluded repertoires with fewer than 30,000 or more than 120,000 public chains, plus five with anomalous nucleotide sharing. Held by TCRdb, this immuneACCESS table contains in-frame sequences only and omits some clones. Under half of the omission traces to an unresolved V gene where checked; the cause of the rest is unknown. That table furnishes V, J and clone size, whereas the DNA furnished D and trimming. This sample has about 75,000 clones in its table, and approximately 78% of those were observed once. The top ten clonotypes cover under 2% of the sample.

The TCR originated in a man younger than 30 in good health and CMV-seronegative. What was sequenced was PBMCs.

The DNA is TGTGCCAGCAGCTCGGGACAGTGGGAGGACACCATATATTTT. This sequence encodes CASSSGQWEDTIYF. Here the chain combines TRBV5-4 and TRBJ1-3, with 7 central nucleotides matching TRBD1. The germline V gene (reference sequence) specifies SGHNT as CDR1 and YYREEE as CDR2. The CDR3 contains 14 residues, cysteine and phenylalanine counted. Just the 42-base CDR3 DNA is kept, in frame starting at base 1. V trim: 3 bases; J trim: 8 bases; unmatched bases: 8.